Presented here are 27 T cell receptor beta chains from one specimen sequenced in a study of T cell responses to AZD1222 COVID-19 vaccine. Sequencing used immunoSEQ multiplex PCR; TCRdb keeps in-frame clones, though not all of them. The repertoire includes some 73,000 clones, 80% to 90% of them detected once, and approximately 9.3% sits in the top ten. The sequences come from peripheral blood, collected 28 days after the second AZD1222 dose. All receptors come from an adult who received the AZD1222 COVID-19 vaccine.

The CDR3 here is CASSYSQGGEQFF. The CDR3 coding sequence is TGTGCCAGCAGTTACTCCCAGGGAGGTGAGCAGTTCTTC. This chain connects TRBV6-5 to TRBJ2-1, with a weak D call TRBD2 (6 bases). Germline V CDR1 and CDR2: MNHEY, SVGAGI. This CDR3 spans 13 amino acids. V lost 0 bases and J lost 9, with 9 bases in between.

This chain uses TRBV7-3 with TRBJ1-1; 8 bases line up with TRBD1. This CDR3 has 13 residues. The junction had 3 bases not matched to a gene; V was cut back by 3 bases and J by 6 bases. Germline loops: CDR1 SGHTA, CDR2 FQGTGA. CDR3: CASSLLQGAEAFF. CDR3 bases: TGTGCCAGCAGCTTGCTACAGGGGGCTGAAGCTTTCTTT.

This sequence joins TRBV5-1 and TRBJ1-1, with no clear D. V was shortened by 0 bases and J by 1 base, with 13 bases between the two germline ends. Germline V gene data show CDR1 as SGHRS and CDR2 as YFSETQ. The CDR3 runs 16 residues. CDR3 DNA: TGCGCCAGCAGCTTGGGGGGTGGCGGTTCGAACACTGAAGCTTTCTTT. Amino acid sequence: CASSLGGGGSNTEAFF.

The chain employs TRBV24-1 and TRBJ2-1; 9 bases are a match to TRBD2. The germline CDR1 and CDR2 sequences are KGHDR and SFDVKD. Germline trimming cut 3 bases from V and 4 bases from J; bases unmatched to any gene: 6. CDR3 length: 16 amino acids. This CDR3 reads CATSDPSGGLYNEQFF. CDR3 DNA: TGTGCCACCAGTGATCCAAGCGGGGGGCTATACAATGAGCAGTTCTTC.

This chain uses TRBV4-1 with TRBJ1-5, with a tentative D call TRBD1 (6 bases). Trimming shortened V by 4 bases and J by 1 base, and 8 bases separated the two germline ends. This CDR3 contains 14 residues. Germline V gene sequence: CDR1 MGHRA, CDR2 YSYEKL. The CDR3 is CASSPGGSNQPQHF. The CDR3 nucleotides read TGCGCCAGCAGCCCTGGGGGCAGCAATCAGCCCCAGCATTTT.

The V and J genes are TRBV6-1 and TRBJ2-7; D gene ambiguous. Germline CDR1 and CDR2: MNHNS and SASEGT. V was cut by 1 base and J by 1 base, with 5 bases left in between. The CDR3 length is 13 residues. In DNA, the CDR3 is TGTGCCAGCAGTGAAGATGGGTCCTACGAGCAGTACGTC. Protein sequence: CASSEDGSYEQYV.

The chain joins TRBV11-2 to TRBJ2-1; no reliable D call. The V gene's germline CDR1 is SGHAT and CDR2 FQNNGV. The V gene lost 0 bases and the J gene lost 4 bases, with 13 bases spanning the gap. The CDR3 runs 16 residues. In nucleotides, the CDR3 is TGTGCCAGCAGCTTAGAGTTCCAGCCTTTATACAATGAGCAGTTCTTC. It is translated as CASSLEFQPLYNEQFF.

The V and J genes are TRBV5-1 and TRBJ1-1, with TRBD1 matching over 10 bases. The CDR3 runs 15 residues. Trimming removed 3 bases from V and 0 bases from J; junction bases left unmatched: 2. The V gene's germline CDR1 is SGHRS and CDR2 YFSETQ. CDR3 sequence: CASSYGQGVNTEAFF. CDR3 coding DNA: TGCGCCAGCAGCTACGGACAGGGGGTGAACACTGAAGCTTTCTTT.

The V and J genes are TRBV7-9 and TRBJ2-7, with D perhaps TRBD1 (6 bases). The germline V gene has CDR1 SEHNR and CDR2 FQNEAQ (reference sequence). The V end was cut by 5 bases, the J end by 3 bases, with 11 bases between. There are 13 residues in the CDR3. CDR3 sequence: CASSRWDNYEQYF. The DNA of the CDR3 is TGTGCCAGCAGCCGTTGGGACAACTACGAGCAGTACTTC. Filled out from reference TRBV7-9 and TRBJ2-7, the complete variable domain reads DTGVSQNPRHKITKRGQNVTFRCDPISEHNRLYWYRQTLGQGPEFLTYFQNEAQLEKSRLLSDRFSAERPKGSFSTLEIQRTEQGDSAMYLCASSRWDNYEQYFGPGTRLTVT.

The chain combines TRBV6-5 with TRBJ1-6; D uncertain. Germline values: CDR1 MNHEY, CDR2 SVGAGI. The CDR3 totals 10 residues. Deletions cut 6 bases from V and 10 bases from J, with 4 bases between. The CDR3 DNA is TGTGCCAGCAGAAGCTCACCCCTCCACTTT. This encodes CASRSSPLHF.

The genes are TRBV3-1 (or the pseudogene TRBV3-2) and TRBJ2-5; 8 positions match TRBD2. The CDR3 is 14 residues long. CDR1 and CDR2 from the germline V gene are LGHDT and YNNKEL (reference sequence). V shed 2 bases and J 7 bases; nucleotides not matched to a gene: 6. This CDR3 reads CASSQIAGMVTQYF. As DNA, the CDR3 is TGTGCCAGCAGCCAAATAGCGGGGATGGTGACCCAGTACTTC.

This clone occurred a few times. This chain joins TRBV5-1 and TRBJ2-5, with unresolved D. This CDR3 region has 12 residues. Germline V lookup: CDR1 SGHRS, CDR2 YFSETQ. V lost 3 bases and J lost 5, with 8 bases in between. The CDR3 sequence is CASSSPQETQYF. The CDR3 bases are TGCGCCAGCAGCTCCCCCCAGGAGACCCAGTACTTC.

The chain is built from TRBV15 and TRBJ2-2; 16 nucleotides line up with TRBD2. This CDR3 is 18 amino acids long. J was trimmed by 5 bases and V by 1 base; bases with no gene match: 4. Germline V gene lookup returns CDR1 LNHNV and CDR2 YYDKDF (reference sequence). CDR3 bases: TGTGCCACCAGCAGAGCGGGACTAGCGGGGGGGCCGACCGGGGAGCTGTTTTTT. Its protein product is CATSRAGLAGGPTGELFF. The complete variable domain, with remaining parts taken from reference TRBV15 and TRBJ2-2, reads DAMVIQNPRYQVTQFGKPVTLSCSQTLNHNVMYWYQQKSSQAPKLLFHYYDKDFNNEADTPDNFQSRRPNTSFCFLDIRSPGLGDTAMYLCATSRAGLAGGPTGELFFGEGSRLTVL.

The chain links TRBV7-2 to TRBJ1-1; possible D gene TRBD1, 6 bases. The CDR3 is 13 residues long. Germline values: CDR1 SGHTA, CDR2 FQGNSA. V was cut by 5 bases and J by 5 bases, with 12 bases left in between. The CDR3 DNA is TGTGCCAGCAGCCCACGGACAGCTACTGAAGCTTTCTTT. As protein: CASSPRTATEAFF.

J is TRBJ2-2 and V is TRBV19; the match to TRBD1 covers 8 bases. The CDR3 covers 16 residues. Germline CDR1 reads LNHDA; CDR2 reads SQIVND (reference sequence). Trimming took 7 bases from V and 9 from J; bases not matched to a gene: 16. CDR3 sequence (DNA): TGTGCCAGTATTTCAAAATCCGGGACAGGACTACGGGAGCTGTTTTTT. It translates to CASISKSGTGLRELFF.

The CDR3 is CASSSIAAGVGAKNIQYF. CDR3 nucleotide sequence: TGCGCCAGCAGTTCTATCGCTGCAGGGGTTGGGGCCAAAAACATTCAGTACTTC. The chain links TRBV5-1 to TRBJ2-4, with D possibly being TRBD1 (6 bases). This CDR3 region has 18 residues. From germline, CDR1 is SGHRS and CDR2 YFSETQ. V gave up 5 bases and J gave up 1 base, with 22 bases separating them.

The rearrangement uses TRBV19 and TRBJ2-1; D is unresolved. This CDR3 spans 14 amino acids. Germline V CDR1 and CDR2: LNHDA, SQIVND (reference sequence). The V and J ends lost 8 bases and 5 bases respectively, with 16 bases between them. The DNA for the CDR3 is TGTGCCAGTTGTGCGACCTATCGGAACAATGAGCAGTTCTTC. Protein product: CASCATYRNNEQFF.

This clone was seen a single time. V is TRBV19 and J is TRBJ2-4; 9 nucleotides line up with TRBD2. V was clipped by 6 bases and J by 8 bases; unmatched bases: 5. This CDR3 is built from 13 residues. CDR1 LNHDA and CDR2 SQIVND come from the germline V gene (reference sequence). The DNA of the CDR3 is TGTGCCAGTAGGCGGGAGGGAACGGACATTCAGTACTTC. Its protein product is CASRREGTDIQYF.

The rearrangement joins TRBV6-2 or TRBV6-3 to TRBJ1-1; 7 bases are shared with TRBD1. This CDR3 has 14 residues. The junction had 2 bases not matched to a gene; V was cut back by 2 bases and J by 2 bases. Germline values: CDR1 MNHEY, CDR2 SVGEGT. CDR3 protein: CASSYRGRNTEAFF. The CDR3 nucleotides are TGTGCCAGCAGTTACAGGGGGCGAAACACTGAAGCTTTCTTT.

The CDR3: CASSLTGTPTPEQYF. The CDR3 DNA is TGTGCCAGCAGTTTAACCGGGACTCCGACCCCCGAGCAGTACTTC. The chain joins TRBV6-2 or TRBV6-3 to TRBJ2-7; D is perhaps TRBD2 (6 bases). The V gene's germline CDR1 is MNHEY and CDR2 SVGEGT. The CDR3 has 15 residues. V lost 4 bases, J lost 6 bases, and 19 bases lay in between.

The chain is built from TRBV9 and TRBJ2-5, with a tentative D call TRBD2 (6 bases). V dropped 4 bases and J dropped 6 bases, with 16 bases sitting between them. From germline, CDR1 is SGDLS and CDR2 YYNGEE. This CDR3 region has 14 residues. The CDR3 is CASSLSLGRQTQYF. CDR3 coding DNA: TGTGCCAGCAGCCTGAGCCTTGGGAGGCAGACCCAGTACTTC.

The chain recombines TRBV7-2 with TRBJ2-7; 10 bases line up with TRBD1. In germline, CDR1 is SGHTA, CDR2 FQGNSA. Trimming removed 5 bases from V and 3 bases from J; junction bases left unmatched: 4. This CDR3 region has 14 residues. CDR3 DNA: TGTGCCAGCAGCGAGACAGGGGGCAACTACGAGCAGTACTTC. Translating gives CASSETGGNYEQYF.

V is TRBV29-1 and J is TRBJ2-4; the D gene is possibly TRBD2 (6 bases). The CDR3 spans 12 residues. CDR1 and CDR2 (germline): SQVTM, ANQGSEA. Trimming cost V 4 bases and J 7 bases, with 11 bases left between them. CDR3: CSVGTAGNIQYF. The CDR3 nucleotides read TGCAGCGTTGGCACGGCGGGGAACATTCAGTACTTC.

This clone appeared a single time. The chain uses TRBV10-3 and TRBJ1-4; D remains ambiguous. CDR1 and CDR2 from the germline V gene are ENHRY and SYGVKD. Trimming took off 1 base at V and 5 bases at J, with 5 bases between the two ends. CDR3 length: 13 residues. The CDR3 loop reads CAISEYENEKLFF. The DNA for the CDR3 is TGTGCCATCAGTGAGTACGAAAATGAAAAACTGTTTTTT.

The rearrangement uses TRBV6-2 or TRBV6-3 and TRBJ2-7, with D possibly matching TRBD1 (6 bases). Per the germline V gene, CDR1 is MNHEY and CDR2 is SVGEGT. The CDR3 has 14 amino acids. Trimming shortened V by 5 bases and J by 4 bases, and 15 bases separated the two germline ends. CDR3 sequence reads: CASSHNRVLYEQYF. CDR3 DNA sequence: TGTGCCAGCAGTCATAACAGGGTTTTATACGAGCAGTACTTC.

J is TRBJ2-3 and V is TRBV20-1; D not resolved. The CDR3 is made up of 11 amino acids. The V end was cut by 4 bases, the J end by 2 bases, with 4 bases between. Germline V gene sequence: CDR1 DFQATT, CDR2 SNEGSKA (reference sequence). CDR3 DNA: TGCAGTGCTACGGACACAGATACGCAGTATTTT. Encoded protein: CSATDTDTQYF.

This chain uses TRBV9 with TRBJ2-4; 7 bases agree with TRBD2. The CDR3 has 16 amino acids. V lost 4 bases and J lost 5; bases outside the gene matches: 12. Germline loops: CDR1 SGDLS, CDR2 YYNGEE. CDR3 bases: TGTGCCAGCAGCTCAGATGGTCTAGCGGCCGAAAACATTCAGTACTTC. Translation: CASSSDGLAAENIQYF.